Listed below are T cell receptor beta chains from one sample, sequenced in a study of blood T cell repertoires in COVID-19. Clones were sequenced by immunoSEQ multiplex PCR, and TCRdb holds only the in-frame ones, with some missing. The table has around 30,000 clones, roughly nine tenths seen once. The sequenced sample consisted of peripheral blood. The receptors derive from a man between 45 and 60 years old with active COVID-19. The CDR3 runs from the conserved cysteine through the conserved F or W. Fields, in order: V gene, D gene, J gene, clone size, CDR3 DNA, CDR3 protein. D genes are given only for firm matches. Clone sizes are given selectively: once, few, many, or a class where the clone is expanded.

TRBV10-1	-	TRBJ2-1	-	TGCGCCAGCAGTGACCCCCGGGACTCCTACAATGAGCAGTTCTTC	CASSDPRDSYNEQFF
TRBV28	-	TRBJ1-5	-	TGTGCCAGCAAGTTTGCGGGGGATAGCAATCAGCCCCAGCATTTT	CASKFAGDSNQPQHF
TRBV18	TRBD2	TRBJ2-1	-	TGTGCCAGCTCACCAGCGGGAGGGAGGGAAACGTACAATGAGCAGTTCTTC	CASSPAGGRETYNEQFF
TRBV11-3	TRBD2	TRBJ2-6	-	TGTGCCAGCAGCTTCGGGGGGGCTGGGGCCAACGTCCTGACTTTC	CASSFGGAGANVLTF
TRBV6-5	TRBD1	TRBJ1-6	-	TGTGCCAGCAGTCTTGGGACAGGCAATTCACCCCTCCACTTT	CASSLGTGNSPLHF
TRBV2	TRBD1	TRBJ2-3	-	TGTGCCAGCAGTCAACAGGGGGCGGGGGATACGCAGTATTTT	CASSQQGAGDTQYF
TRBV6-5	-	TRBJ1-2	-	TGTGCCAGCAGTTATACACAGGGAATTATTGGCTATGGCTACACCTTC	CASSYTQGIIGYGYTF
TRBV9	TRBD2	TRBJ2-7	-	TGTGCCAGCAGCCCAAGGACTAGCGGGAGCTCCTACGAGCAGTACTTC	CASSPRTSGSSYEQYF
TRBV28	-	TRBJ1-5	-	TGTGCCAGACACAGGTGTCAGCCCCAGCATTTT	CARHRCQPQHF
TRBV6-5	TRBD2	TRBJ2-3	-	TGTGCCAGCGCTTCTAGCGGGGGGAGCTTAGATACGCAGTATTTT	CASASSGGSLDTQYF
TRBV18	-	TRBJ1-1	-	TGTGCCAGCTCACCATCAGGTTATGGTTACACTGAAGCTTTCTTT	CASSPSGYGYTEAFF
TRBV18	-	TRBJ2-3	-	TGTGCCAGCTCATCAGATGGGGCAAGTACGCAGTATTTT	CASSSDGASTQYF
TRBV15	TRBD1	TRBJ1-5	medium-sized	TGTGCCACCAGCAGCTCCTGGACAGGAGAGGTCCAGCCCCAGCATTTT	CATSSSWTGEVQPQHF
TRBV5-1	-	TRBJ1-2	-	TGCGCCAGCAGGACTACAGAGTACTATGGCTACACCTTC	CASRTTEYYGYTF
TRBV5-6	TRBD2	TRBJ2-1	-	TGTGCCAGCAGCCCTGGACTAGCGCCAACCTATGAGCAGTTCTTC	CASSPGLAPTYEQFF
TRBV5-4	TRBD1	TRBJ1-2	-	TGTGCCAGCAGTCGGACAGGGTTTAACTATGGCTACACCTTC	CASSRTGFNYGYTF
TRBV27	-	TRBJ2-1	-	TGTGCCAGCAGTTCCTCCGCCAGCTCCTACAATGAGCAGTTCTTC	CASSSSASSYNEQFF
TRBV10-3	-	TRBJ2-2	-	TGTGCCATCAGTGAGGCGGGACCCACCGGGGAGCTGTTTTTT	CAISEAGPTGELFF
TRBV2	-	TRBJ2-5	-	TGTGCCAGCAGTGAGCCGGACCAAGAGACCCAGTACTTC	CASSEPDQETQYF
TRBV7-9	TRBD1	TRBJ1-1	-	TGTGCCAGCAGACCCCGGGACAGGGGGGCCATGAACACTGAAGCTTTCTTT	CASRPRDRGAMNTEAFF
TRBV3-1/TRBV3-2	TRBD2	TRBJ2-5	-	TGTGCCAGCACCCTGGGACTAGCTCAAGAGACCCAGTACTTC	CASTLGLAQETQYF
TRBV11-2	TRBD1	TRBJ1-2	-	TGTGCCAGCAGCCCTCGGACAGGGGAGGACTATGGCTACACCTTC	CASSPRTGEDYGYTF
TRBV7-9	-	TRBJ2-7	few	TGTGCCAGCAGCTCCACGAGGGGGAGCGATTACGAGCAGTACTTC	CASSSTRGSDYEQYF
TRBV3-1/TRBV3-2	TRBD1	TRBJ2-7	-	TGTGCCAGCAGTTACAGGGGGTCCTACGAGCAGTACTTC	CASSYRGSYEQYF
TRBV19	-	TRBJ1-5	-	TGTGCCAGTAGTGACAGGTGGTATCAGCCCCAGCATTTT	CASSDRWYQPQHF
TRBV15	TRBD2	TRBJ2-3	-	TGTGCCACCAGCCAGACTAGCGGGAGTGTAGCAGATACGCAGTATTTT	CATSQTSGSVADTQYF
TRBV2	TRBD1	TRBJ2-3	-	TGTGCCAGCCTCCGGGACAGAAGCACAGATACGCAGTATTTT	CASLRDRSTDTQYF
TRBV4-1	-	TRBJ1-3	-	TGCGCCAGCAGCTTCGGGTCGCCTGAAGCGGACACCATATATTTT	CASSFGSPEADTIYF
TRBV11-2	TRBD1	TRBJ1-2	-	TGTGCCAGCAGCCCTGGGACAGGGAGTGGCTACACCTTC	CASSPGTGSGYTF
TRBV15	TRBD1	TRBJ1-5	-	TGTGCCACCAGCAGCGAATCGATTCCGGGACAGGGGTTAGCGGTGGGCAATCAGCCCCAGCATTTT	CATSSESIPGQGLAVGNQPQHF
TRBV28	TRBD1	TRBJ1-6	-	TGTGCCAGCAGTCCTACAGGGGGGCGGCGCAATTCACCCCTCCACTTT	CASSPTGGRRNSPLHF
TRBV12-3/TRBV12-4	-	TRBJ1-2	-	TGTGCCAGCAGCGACAGTGATGGCTACACCTTC	CASSDSDGYTF
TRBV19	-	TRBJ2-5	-	TGTGCCAGTAGTAGGGGCGAAGAGACCCAGTACTTC	CASSRGEETQYF
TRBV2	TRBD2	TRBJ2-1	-	TGTGCCAGCGGCCGGGACCGAGCGGGAGACAATGAGCAGTTCTTC	CASGRDRAGDNEQFF
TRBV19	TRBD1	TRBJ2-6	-	TGTGCCAGTACCAGCCGTGGACAGGAGGTCTCTGGGGCCAACGTCCTGACTTTC	CASTSRGQEVSGANVLTF
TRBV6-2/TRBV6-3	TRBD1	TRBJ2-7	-	TGTGCCAGCAGTTACGGGGACAGGGTATCCTACGAGCAGTACTTC	CASSYGDRVSYEQYF
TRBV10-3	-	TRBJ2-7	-	TGTGCCATCCGAACGGGAGAAGCCTACGAGCAGTACTTC	CAIRTGEAYEQYF
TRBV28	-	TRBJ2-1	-	TGTGCCAGCAGTTTTGTGTCGGGCTACAATGAGCAGTTCTTC	CASSFVSGYNEQFF
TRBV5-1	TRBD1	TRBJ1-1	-	TGCGCCAGCAGCTCTCAGGGGGGCCGGACTGAAGCTTTCTTT	CASSSQGGRTEAFF
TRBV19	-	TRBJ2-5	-	TGTGCCAGTAGTTTTAGGGGGCAAGAGACCCAGTACTTC	CASSFRGQETQYF
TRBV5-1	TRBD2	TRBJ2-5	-	TGCGCCAGCAGCCAACTAGCGGGAGGACTTCAAGAGACCCAGTACTTC	CASSQLAGGLQETQYF
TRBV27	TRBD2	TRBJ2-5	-	TGTGCCAGCAGTTTGAGTCTAGCGGGGGCGACCCAGTACTTC	CASSLSLAGATQYF
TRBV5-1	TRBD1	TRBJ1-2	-	TGCGCCAGCAGCTTGGAGAGTGCAGGGGGCAAAACTAACTATGGCTACACCTTC	CASSLESAGGKTNYGYTF
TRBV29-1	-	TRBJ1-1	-	TGCAGCGTTCCAACCCGCGTCTTCCCCGGAGGAGGCACTGAAGCTTTCTTT	CSVPTRVFPGGGTEAFF